This entry lists 7 T cell receptor beta chains sequenced from one sample in a study of blood T cell repertoires in COVID-19. Data came from immunoSEQ multiplex PCR; TCRdb stores just in-frame clones and leaves some out. The sample shows some 110,000 clones, 70% to 90% of them seen only once. The sequenced material came from peripheral blood. These receptors originate from a middle-aged man with acute or convalescent COVID-19.

The chain couples TRBV18 to TRBJ2-1, with TRBD2 matching 9 bases. CDR3 length: 17 residues. With 4 bases clipped from V and 5 bases from J, the junction kept 12 bases outside the gene matches. CDR1 is KGHSH and CDR2 is LQKENI in the germline V gene. The CDR3 coding sequence is TGTGCCAGCTCACGCTCAGTGGCTAGCGGGGCCAACAATGAGCAGTTCTTC. Protein sequence: CASSRSVASGANNEQFF.

Regarding this clone: One end of the junction fails to match germline, which may point to a read error. This chain links TRBV7-7 with TRBJ2-5; 11 nucleotides line up with TRBD2. Germline V lookup: CDR1 SSHAT, CDR2 FNYEAQ (reference sequence). CDR3 length: 17 residues. As DNA, the CDR3 is TGTGCTAGCAGCTTAGCGAGGGTAGCGGGAGGGAGCGAGACCCAGTACTTC. Its protein is CASSLARVAGGSETQYF.

This chain links TRBV6-5 with TRBJ1-5; possibly TRBD1 for D (5 bases). The germline V gene has CDR1 MNHEY and CDR2 SVGAGI. The CDR3 runs 14 residues. The germline V and J ends were trimmed by 5 bases and 8 bases, with 16 bases remaining between them. In DNA form, the CDR3 reads TGTGCCAGCAGTCCTGGACACTCCGGCAAGCCCCAGCATTTT. Amino acid sequence: CASSPGHSGKPQHF.

CDR3: CASSSNQGRGANEKLFF. The DNA for the CDR3 is TGTGCCAGCTCCAGTAACCAGGGGCGCGGAGCTAATGAAAAACTGTTTTTT. The V gene is TRBV18, the J gene TRBJ1-4; TRBD1 is a possible D gene (6 bases). Trimming shortened V by 6 bases and J by 3 bases, and 20 bases separated the two germline ends. The CDR3 totals 17 residues. Germline assignment: CDR1 KGHSH and CDR2 LQKENI.

This clone was found once. The rearrangement uses TRBV11-2 and TRBJ2-1; TRBD2 aligns across 10 bases. This CDR3 comprises 18 residues. Germline loops: CDR1 SGHAT, CDR2 FQNNGV. V shed 3 bases, J shed 9 bases, and the junction held 17 bases outside the gene matches. The CDR3 is CASSFRSAWGLAISEQFF. Written as DNA, the CDR3 is TGTGCCAGCAGCTTTAGGTCGGCGTGGGGACTAGCGATCAGTGAGCAGTTCTTC.

V and J are TRBV28 and TRBJ1-4; D might be TRBD1 (5 bases). The V end lost 7 bases, the J end lost 1 base, and 22 bases lay between the germline ends. Germline assignment: CDR1 MDHEN and CDR2 SYDVKM. This CDR3 is built from 18 residues. This CDR3 reads CASNTLGRGYRTNEKLFF. The DNA for the CDR3 is TGTGCCAGCAATACTCTCGGAAGGGGATATAGAACTAATGAAAAACTGTTTTTT.

The gene calls are TRBV30 and TRBJ2-3; possible D gene TRBD1, 5 bases. Germline V lookup: CDR1 GTSNPN, CDR2 SVGIG (reference sequence). Between the trimmed V and J ends, which lost 5 bases and 0 bases, there was a span of 9 bases. The length of the CDR3 is 13 residues. As DNA, the CDR3 is TGTGCCTGGTCAGGACACAGCACAGATACGCAGTATTTT. Translation gives CAWSGHSTDTQYF.